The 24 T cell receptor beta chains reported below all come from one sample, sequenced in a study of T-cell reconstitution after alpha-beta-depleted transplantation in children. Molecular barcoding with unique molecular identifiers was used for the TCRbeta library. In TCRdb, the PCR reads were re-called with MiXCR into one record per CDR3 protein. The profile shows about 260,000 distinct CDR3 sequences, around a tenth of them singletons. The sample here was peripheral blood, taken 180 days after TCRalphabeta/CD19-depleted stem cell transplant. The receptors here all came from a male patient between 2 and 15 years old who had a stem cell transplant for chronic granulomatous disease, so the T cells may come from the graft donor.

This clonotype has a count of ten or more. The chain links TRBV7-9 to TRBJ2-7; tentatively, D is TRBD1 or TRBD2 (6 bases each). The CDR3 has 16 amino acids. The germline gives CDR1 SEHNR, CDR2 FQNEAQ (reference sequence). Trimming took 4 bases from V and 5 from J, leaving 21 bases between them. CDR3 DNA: TGTGCCAGCAGCTCCATCCAACAGGGAGGTAGGCACGAGCAGTACTTC. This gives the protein CASSSIQQGGRHEQYF.

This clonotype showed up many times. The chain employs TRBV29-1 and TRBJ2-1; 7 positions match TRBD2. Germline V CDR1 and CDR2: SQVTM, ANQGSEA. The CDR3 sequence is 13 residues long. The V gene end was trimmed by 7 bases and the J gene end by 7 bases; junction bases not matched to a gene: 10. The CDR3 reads CSGGGQGRNEQFF. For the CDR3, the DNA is TGCAGCGGGGGGGGTCAGGGCAGGAATGAGCAGTTCTTC.

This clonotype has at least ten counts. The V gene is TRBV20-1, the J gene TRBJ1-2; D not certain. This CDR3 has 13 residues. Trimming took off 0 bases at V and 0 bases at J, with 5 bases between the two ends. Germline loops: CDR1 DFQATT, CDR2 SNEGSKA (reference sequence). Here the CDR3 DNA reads TGCAGTGCTAGAGATGGCACTAACTATGGCTACACCTTC. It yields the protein CSARDGTNYGYTF.

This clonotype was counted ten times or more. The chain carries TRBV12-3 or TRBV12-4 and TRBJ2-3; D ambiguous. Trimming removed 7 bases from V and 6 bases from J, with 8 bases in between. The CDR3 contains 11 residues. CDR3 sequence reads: CASNNRDTQYF. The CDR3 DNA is TGTGCCAGCAACAATAGGGATACGCAGTATTTT.

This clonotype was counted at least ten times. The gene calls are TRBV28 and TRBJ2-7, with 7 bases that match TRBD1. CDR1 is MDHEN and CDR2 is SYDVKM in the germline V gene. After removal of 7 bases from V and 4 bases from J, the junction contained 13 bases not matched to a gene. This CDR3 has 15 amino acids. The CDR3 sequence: CASNGDRASWYEQYF. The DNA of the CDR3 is TGTGCCAGCAATGGCGACAGGGCCTCCTGGTACGAGCAGTACTTC.

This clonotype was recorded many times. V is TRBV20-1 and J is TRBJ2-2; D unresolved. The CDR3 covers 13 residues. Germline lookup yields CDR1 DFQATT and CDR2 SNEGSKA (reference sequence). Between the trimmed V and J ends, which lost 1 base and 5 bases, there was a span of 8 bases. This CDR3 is CSARGLSTGELFF. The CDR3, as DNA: TGCAGTGCTAGAGGGCTCTCAACCGGGGAGCTGTTTTTT.

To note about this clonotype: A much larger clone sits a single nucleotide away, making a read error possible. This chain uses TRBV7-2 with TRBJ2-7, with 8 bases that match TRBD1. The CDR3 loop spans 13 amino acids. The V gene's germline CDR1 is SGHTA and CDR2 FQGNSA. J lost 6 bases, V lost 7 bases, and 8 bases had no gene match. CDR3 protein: CASTSQGVGEQYF. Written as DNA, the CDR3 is TGTGCCAGCACTTCACAGGGGGTAGGCGAGCAGTACTTC.

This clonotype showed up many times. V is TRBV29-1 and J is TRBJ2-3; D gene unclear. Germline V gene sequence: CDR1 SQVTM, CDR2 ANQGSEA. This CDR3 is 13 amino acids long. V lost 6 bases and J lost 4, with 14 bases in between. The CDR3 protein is CSVSPFEADTQYF. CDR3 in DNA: TGCAGCGTATCCCCTTTCGAGGCAGATACGCAGTATTTT.

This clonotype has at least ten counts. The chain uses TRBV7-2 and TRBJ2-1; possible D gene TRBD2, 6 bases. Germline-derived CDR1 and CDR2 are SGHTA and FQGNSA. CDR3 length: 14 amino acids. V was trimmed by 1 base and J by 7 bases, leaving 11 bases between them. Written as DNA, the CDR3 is TGTGCCAGCAGCTTAGGGAGGGCTGTGAATGAGCAGTTCTTC. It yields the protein CASSLGRAVNEQFF.

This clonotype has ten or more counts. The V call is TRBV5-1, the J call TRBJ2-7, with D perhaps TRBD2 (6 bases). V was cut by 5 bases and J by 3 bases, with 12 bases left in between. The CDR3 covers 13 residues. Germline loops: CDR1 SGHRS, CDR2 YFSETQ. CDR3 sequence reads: CASRLPGSYEQYF. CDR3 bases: TGCGCCAGCAGGCTACCCGGGAGCTACGAGCAGTACTTC.

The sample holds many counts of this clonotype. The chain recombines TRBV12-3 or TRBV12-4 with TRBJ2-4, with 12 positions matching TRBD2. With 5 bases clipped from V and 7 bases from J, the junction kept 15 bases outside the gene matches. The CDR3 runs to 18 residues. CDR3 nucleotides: TGTGCCAGCAGTATCCTAGCGGGAGGGCCGGGGCAGAGGAACATTCAGTACTTC. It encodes CASSILAGGPGQRNIQYF.

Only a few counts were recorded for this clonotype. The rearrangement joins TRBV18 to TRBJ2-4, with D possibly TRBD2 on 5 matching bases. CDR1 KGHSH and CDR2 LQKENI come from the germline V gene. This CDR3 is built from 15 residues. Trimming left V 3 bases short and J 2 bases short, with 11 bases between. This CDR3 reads CASSPLGVSKNIQYF. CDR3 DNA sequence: TGTGCCAGCTCACCCCTCGGGGTTTCCAAAAACATTCAGTACTTC.

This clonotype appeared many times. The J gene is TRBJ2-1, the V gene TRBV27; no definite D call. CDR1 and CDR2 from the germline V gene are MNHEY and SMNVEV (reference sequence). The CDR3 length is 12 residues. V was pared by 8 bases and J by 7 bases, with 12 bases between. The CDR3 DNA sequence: TGTGCCAGCGGATTCCTGGGGAATGAGCAGTTCTTC. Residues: CASGFLGNEQFF.

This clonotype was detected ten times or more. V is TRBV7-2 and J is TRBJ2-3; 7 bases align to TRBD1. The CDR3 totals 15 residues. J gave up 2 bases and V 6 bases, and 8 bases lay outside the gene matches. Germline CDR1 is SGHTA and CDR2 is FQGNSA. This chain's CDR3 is CASRTGPHTTDTQYF. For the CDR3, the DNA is TGTGCCAGCAGGACAGGGCCCCACACCACAGATACGCAGTATTTT.

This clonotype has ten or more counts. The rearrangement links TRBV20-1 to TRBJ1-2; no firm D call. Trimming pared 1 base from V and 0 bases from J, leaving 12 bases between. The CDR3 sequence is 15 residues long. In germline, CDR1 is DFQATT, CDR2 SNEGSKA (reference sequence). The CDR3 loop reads CSARGGWRANYGYTF. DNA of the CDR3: TGCAGTGCTAGAGGAGGTTGGAGGGCTAACTATGGCTACACCTTC.

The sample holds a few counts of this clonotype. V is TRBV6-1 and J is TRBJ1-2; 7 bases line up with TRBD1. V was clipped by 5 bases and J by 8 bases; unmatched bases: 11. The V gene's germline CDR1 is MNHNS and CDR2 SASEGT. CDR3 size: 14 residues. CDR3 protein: CASSRGPTGVGYTF. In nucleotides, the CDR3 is TGTGCCAGCAGTAGGGGCCCAACAGGGGTCGGCTACACCTTC.

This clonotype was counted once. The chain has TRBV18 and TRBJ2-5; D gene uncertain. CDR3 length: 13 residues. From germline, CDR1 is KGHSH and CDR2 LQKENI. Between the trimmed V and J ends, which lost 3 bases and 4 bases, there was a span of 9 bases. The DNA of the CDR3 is TGTGCCAGCTCACCCTCGGTCGGAGAGACCCAGTACTTC. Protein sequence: CASSPSVGETQYF. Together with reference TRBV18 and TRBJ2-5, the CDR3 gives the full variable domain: NAGVMQNPRHLVRRRGQEARLRCSPMKGHSHVYWYRQLPEEGLKFMVYLQKENIIDESGMPKERFSAEFPKEGPSILRIQQVVRGDSAAYFCASSPSVGETQYFGPGTRLLVL.

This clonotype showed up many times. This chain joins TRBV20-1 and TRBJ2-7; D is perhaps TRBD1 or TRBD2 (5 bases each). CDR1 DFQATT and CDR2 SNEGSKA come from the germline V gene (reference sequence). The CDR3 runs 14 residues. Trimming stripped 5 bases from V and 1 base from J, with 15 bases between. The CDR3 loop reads CSAYGTENSYEQYF. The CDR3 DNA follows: TGCAGTGCTTACGGGACCGAGAATTCCTACGAGCAGTACTTC.

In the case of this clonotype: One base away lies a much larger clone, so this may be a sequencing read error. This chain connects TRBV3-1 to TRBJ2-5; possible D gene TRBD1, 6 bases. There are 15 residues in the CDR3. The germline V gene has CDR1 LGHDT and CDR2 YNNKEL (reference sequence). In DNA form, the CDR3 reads TGTGCCAGCAGCCCTCAGACAGGAAACCAAGAGACCCCGTACTTC. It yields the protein CASSPQTGNQETPYF.

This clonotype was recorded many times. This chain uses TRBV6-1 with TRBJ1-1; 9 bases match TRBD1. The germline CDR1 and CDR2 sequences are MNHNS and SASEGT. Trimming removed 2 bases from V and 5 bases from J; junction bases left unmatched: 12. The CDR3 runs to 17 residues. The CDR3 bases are TGTGCCAGCAGTGAAAGGGACAGGGCCCTCCTCCGAACTGAAGCTTTCTTT. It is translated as CASSERDRALLRTEAFF.

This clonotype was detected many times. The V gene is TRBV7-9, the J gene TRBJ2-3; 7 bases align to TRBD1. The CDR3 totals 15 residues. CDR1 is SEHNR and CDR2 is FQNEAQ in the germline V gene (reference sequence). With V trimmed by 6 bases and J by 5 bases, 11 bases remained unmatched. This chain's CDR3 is CASRPGQTRGDTQYF. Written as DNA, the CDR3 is TGTGCCAGCAGACCGGGACAGACCCGCGGAGATACGCAGTATTTT.

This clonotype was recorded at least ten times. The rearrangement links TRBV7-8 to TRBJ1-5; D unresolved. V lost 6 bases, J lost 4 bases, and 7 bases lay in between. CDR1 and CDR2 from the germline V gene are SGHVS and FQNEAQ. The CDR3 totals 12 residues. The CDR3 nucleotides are TGTGCCAGCAGGGCCCCTAATCAGCCCCAGCATTTT. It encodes CASRAPNQPQHF.

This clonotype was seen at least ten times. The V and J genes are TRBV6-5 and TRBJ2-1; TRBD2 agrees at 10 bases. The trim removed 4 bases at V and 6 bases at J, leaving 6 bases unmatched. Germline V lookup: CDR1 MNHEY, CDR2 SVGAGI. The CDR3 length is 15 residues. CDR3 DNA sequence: TGTGCCAGCAGTTCCACTAGCGGGATCCCCAATGAGCAGTTCTTC. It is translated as CASSSTSGIPNEQFF.

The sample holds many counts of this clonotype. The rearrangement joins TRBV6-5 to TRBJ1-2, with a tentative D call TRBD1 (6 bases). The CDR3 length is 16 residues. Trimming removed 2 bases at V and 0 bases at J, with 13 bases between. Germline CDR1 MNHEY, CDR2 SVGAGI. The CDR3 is CASSYGGHTANYGYTF. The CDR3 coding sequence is TGTGCCAGCAGTTACGGGGGACACACAGCTAACTATGGCTACACCTTC.